This TCR beta chain was profiled in a study of T-cell memory formation after mild COVID-19. TCRdb recomputed calls from the 5' RACE reads with MiXCR, one row per CDR3 protein. This table holds about 240,000 distinct CDR3 sequences, roughly 10% found once. Study-wide results and limits: A balance of CD4 and CD8 characterized clones contracting day 15 to 85, whereas later expanders leaned CD4+. Pre-infection memory showed some responding clones, and this suggested that cross-reactive memory joined. Largely, contracting CD4+ clones fell within CM and EM, and contracting CD8+ clones within EMRA.

As to this clonotype: Its cognate antigen is unknown.

V lost 0 bases and J lost 0; bases outside the gene matches: 6. The CDR3 consists of 17 residues. Germline CDR1 and CDR2: LGHNA and YNFKEQ. The chain recombines TRBV4-2 with TRBJ2-3, with TRBD2 identical over 7 bases. This TCR came from a man younger than 35 who had mild COVID-19 (a few samples of this study predate the infection). Cell type and time point are not known. Sequencing input: PBMCs or a T cell subset sorted from them (not recorded which). This CDR3 reads CASSQERGLTSTDTQYF. The CDR3 coding sequence is TGTGCCAGCAGCCAAGAAAGGGGACTAACAAGCACAGATACGCAGTATTTT.